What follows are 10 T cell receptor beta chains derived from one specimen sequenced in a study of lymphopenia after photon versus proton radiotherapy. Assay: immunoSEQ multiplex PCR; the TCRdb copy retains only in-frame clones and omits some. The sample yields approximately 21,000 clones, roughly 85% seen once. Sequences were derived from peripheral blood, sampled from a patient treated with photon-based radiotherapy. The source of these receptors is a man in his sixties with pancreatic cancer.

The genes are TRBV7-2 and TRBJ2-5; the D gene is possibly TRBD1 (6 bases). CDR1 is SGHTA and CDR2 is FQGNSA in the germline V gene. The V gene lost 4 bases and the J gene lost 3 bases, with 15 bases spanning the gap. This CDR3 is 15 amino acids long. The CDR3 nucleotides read TGTGCCAGCAGCTGGGCGAACAGGGTGGAAGAGACCCAGTACTTC. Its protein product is CASSWANRVEETQYF. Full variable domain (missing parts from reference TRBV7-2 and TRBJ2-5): GAGVSQSPSNKVTEKGKDVELRCDPISGHTALYWYRQSLGQGLEFLIYFQGNSAPDKSGLPSDRFSAERTGGSVSTLTIQRTQQEDSAVYLCASSWANRVEETQYFGPGTRLLVL.

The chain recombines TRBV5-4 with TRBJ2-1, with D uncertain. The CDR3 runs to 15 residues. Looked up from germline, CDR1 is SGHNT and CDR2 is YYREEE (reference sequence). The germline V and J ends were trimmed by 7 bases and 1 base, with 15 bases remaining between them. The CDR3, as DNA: TGTGCCAGCCGATCCGCGGCAGATTCCTACAATGAGCAGTTCTTC. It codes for CASRSAADSYNEQFF.

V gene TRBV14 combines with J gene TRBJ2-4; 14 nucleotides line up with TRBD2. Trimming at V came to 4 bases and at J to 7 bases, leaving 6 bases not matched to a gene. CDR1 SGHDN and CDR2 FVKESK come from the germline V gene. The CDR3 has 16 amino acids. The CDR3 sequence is CASSRSGLAGGNIQYF. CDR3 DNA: TGTGCCAGCAGCCGTTCCGGACTAGCGGGGGGCAACATTCAGTACTTC.

CDR3 nucleotides: TGTGCCAGCAGCGGGGGGGCCTCGGAGACCCAGTACTTC. It is translated as CASSGGASETQYF. The chain joins TRBV7-3 to TRBJ2-5; tentatively, D is TRBD2 (7 bases). There are 13 residues in the CDR3. From germline, CDR1 is SGHTA and CDR2 FQGTGA. Trimming removed 5 bases from V and 5 bases from J, with 12 bases in between.

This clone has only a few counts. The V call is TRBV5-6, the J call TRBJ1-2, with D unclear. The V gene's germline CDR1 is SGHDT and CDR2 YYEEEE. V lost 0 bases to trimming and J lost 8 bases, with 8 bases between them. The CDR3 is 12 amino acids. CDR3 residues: CASSLGWMGYTF. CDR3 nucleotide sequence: TGTGCCAGCAGCTTGGGTTGGATGGGCTACACCTTC.

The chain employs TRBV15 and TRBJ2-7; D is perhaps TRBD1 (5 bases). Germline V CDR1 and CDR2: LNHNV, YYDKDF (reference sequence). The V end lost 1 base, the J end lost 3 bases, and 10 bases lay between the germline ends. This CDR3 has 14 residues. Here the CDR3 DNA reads TGTGCCACCAGCAGAGGGTTGGGGCGCTACGAGCAGTACTTC. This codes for CATSRGLGRYEQYF.

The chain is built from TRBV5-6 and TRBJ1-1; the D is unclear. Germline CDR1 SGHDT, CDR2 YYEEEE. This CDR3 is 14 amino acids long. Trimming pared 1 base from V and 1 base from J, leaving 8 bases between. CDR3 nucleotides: TGTGCCAGCAGCTTGTTCAGTGGGAACACTGAAGCTTTCTTT. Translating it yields CASSLFSGNTEAFF.

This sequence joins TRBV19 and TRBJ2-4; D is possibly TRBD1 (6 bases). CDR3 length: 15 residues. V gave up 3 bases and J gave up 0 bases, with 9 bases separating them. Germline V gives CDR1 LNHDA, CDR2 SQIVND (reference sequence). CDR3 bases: TGTGCCAGTAGTATGACGACAGGAGCCAAAAACATTCAGTACTTC. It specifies CASSMTTGAKNIQYF.

This CDR3 is CASSLGGSADTQYF. In DNA form, the CDR3 reads TGTGCCAGCAGTTTAGGGGGTTCCGCAGATACGCAGTATTTT. The V and J genes are TRBV28 and TRBJ2-3; D possibly uses TRBD1 or TRBD2 (5 bases each). The germline V gene has CDR1 MDHEN and CDR2 SYDVKM. Trimming stripped 2 bases from V and 4 bases from J, with 10 bases between. This CDR3 has 14 residues.

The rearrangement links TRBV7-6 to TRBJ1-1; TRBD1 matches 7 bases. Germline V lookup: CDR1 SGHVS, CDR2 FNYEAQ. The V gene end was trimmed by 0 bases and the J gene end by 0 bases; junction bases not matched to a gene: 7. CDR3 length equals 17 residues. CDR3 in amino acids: CASSLAYRGPMNTEAFF. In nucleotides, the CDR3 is TGTGCCAGCAGCTTAGCCTACAGGGGACCCATGAACACTGAAGCTTTCTTT.